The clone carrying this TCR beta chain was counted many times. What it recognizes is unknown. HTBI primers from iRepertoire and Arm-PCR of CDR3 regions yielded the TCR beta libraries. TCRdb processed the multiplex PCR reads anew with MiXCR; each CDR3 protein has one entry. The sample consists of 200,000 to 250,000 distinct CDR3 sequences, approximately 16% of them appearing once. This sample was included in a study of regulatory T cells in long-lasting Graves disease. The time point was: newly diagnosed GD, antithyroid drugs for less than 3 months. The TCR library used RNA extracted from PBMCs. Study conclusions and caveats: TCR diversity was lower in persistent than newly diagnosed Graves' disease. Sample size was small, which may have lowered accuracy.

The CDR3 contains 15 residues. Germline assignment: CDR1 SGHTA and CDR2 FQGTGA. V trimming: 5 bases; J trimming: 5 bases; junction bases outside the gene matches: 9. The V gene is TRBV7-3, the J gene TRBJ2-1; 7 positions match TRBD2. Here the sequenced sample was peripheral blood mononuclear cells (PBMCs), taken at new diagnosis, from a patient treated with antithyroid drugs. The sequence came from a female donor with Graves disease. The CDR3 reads CASSALTAGDNEQFF. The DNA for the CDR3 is TGTGCCAGCAGCGCCCTAACGGCGGGGGACAATGAGCAGTTCTTC.